This T cell receptor beta chain was captured in a study of blood T cell repertoires in COVID-19. Study summary: The United States, Italy and Spain were the sources of the acute and convalescent COVID-19 samples.

Trimming pared 5 bases from V and 1 base from J, leaving 15 bases between. CDR1 and CDR2 (germline): SGHTA, FQGNSA. There are 15 residues in the CDR3. Authors' data handling: Estimation of nucleated cell counts relied on the amplification of reference gene primers. The table came from immunoSEQ multiplex PCR; TCRdb's copy has only in-frame clones and leaves some out. The V and J calls and clone size were taken over from that table, and D and trimming were inferred from the DNA. The profile shows about 250,000 clones, approximately 81% of them singletons. The V and J genes are TRBV7-2 and TRBJ2-7, with D tentatively TRBD1 (6 bases). The specimen was peripheral blood. This TCR was sampled from a woman aged 80 or older with acute or convalescent COVID-19. The DNA for the CDR3 is TGTGCCAGCAGCCAGGGCAGGGGAATTTCCTACGAGCAGTACTTC. It specifies CASSQGRGISYEQYF.